This T cell receptor (beta chain) emerged from a study of early T cells in non-severe SARS-CoV-2 infection. Study information: Unsorted whole blood bulk RNA was sequenced, with unpaired chains.

Individually, cDNA molecules had unique molecular identifiers attached to them. TCRdb called the 5' RACE reads again in MiXCR, with one record for every CDR3 protein. This sample has fewer than 35,000 distinct CDR3 sequences, with roughly 4.3% found just once. V was pared by 1 base and J by 5 bases, with 8 bases between. The CDR3 sequence is 13 residues long. Per the germline V gene, CDR1 is LNHDA and CDR2 is SQIVND (reference sequence). This clonotype was picked up many times. The clonotype comes from an adult who was a healthcare worker with PCR-confirmed SARS-CoV-2 infection or an uninfected control (not recorded which). The chain links TRBV19 to TRBJ2-5, with TRBD2 as a possible D gene (7 bases). Sequencing input: whole blood. The chain's CDR3 is CASSIGGGETQYF. CDR3 nucleotides: TGTGCCAGTAGTATAGGGGGGGGCGAGACCCAGTACTTC.